Listed here are 23 T cell receptor beta chains from one sample, sequenced in a study of T cells in tuberculosis. Sorting used thawed, overnight-rested PBMC stained with anti-CD3, a viability dye and GMM-loaded CD1B tetramer. C32 glucose monomycolate from Rhodococcus equi was loaded onto the CD1B tetramers. Here immunoSEQ multiplex PCR was the method, and the copy in TCRdb shows in-frame clones only, minus some. Of some 60,000 clones in the sample, under 90% were seen once. The sequenced sample was CD1b-GMM tetramer-negative cells sorted from PBMCs. These receptors all stem from an adult woman with latent tuberculosis.

This clone was observed a single time. V usage is TRBV5-4 and J usage is TRBJ2-5; 10 nucleotides match TRBD2. The V gene end was trimmed by 3 bases and the J gene end by 3 bases; junction bases not matched to a gene: 5. CDR3 length: 15 amino acids. In germline, CDR1 is SGHNT, CDR2 YYREEE (reference sequence). CDR3 amino acids: CASSSPSGGKETQYF. The CDR3 nucleotides are TGTGCCAGCAGCTCCCCTAGCGGGGGTAAAGAGACCCAGTACTTC.

The genes are TRBV28 and TRBJ2-7, with unresolved D. Germline V gives CDR1 MDHEN, CDR2 SYDVKM. Trimming left V 3 bases short and J 4 bases short, with 7 bases between. The CDR3 contains 12 residues. For the CDR3, the DNA is TGTGCCAGCAGTTTCACCAGATACGAGCAGTACTTC. It is translated as CASSFTRYEQYF.

V usage is TRBV28 and J usage is TRBJ2-3; 10 bases are shared with TRBD2. Germline-derived CDR1 and CDR2 are MDHEN and SYDVKM. The CDR3 is made up of 17 amino acids. The trim removed 3 bases at V and 2 bases at J, leaving 8 bases unmatched. CDR3 DNA: TGTGCCAGCAGTTTGGGGGGGCTAGCGGGAGACACAGATACGCAGTATTTT. It specifies CASSLGGLAGDTDTQYF.

This chain joins TRBV2 and TRBJ1-1, with D perhaps TRBD1 (5 bases). Trimming left V 5 bases short and J 0 bases short, with 7 bases between. This CDR3 has 13 residues. Germline V gene data show CDR1 as SNHLY and CDR2 as FYNNEI. This CDR3 is CASSQTVNTEAFF. CDR3 in DNA: TGTGCCAGCAGTCAGACAGTGAACACTGAAGCTTTCTTT.

The chain links TRBV7-8 to TRBJ1-1; TRBD1 matches 11 bases. With 5 bases clipped from V and 4 bases from J, the junction kept 9 bases outside the gene matches. CDR3 length: 16 amino acids. Germline CDR1 reads SGHVS; CDR2 reads FQNEAQ. The DNA of the CDR3 is TGTGCCAGCAGCCACGGCCGGGACAGGGGGTCCACTGAAGCTTTCTTT. Protein sequence: CASSHGRDRGSTEAFF.

This rearrangement joins TRBV12-5 to TRBJ2-1, with 8 positions matching TRBD1. The CDR3 has 15 residues. After removal of 1 base from V and 4 bases from J, the junction contained 3 bases not matched to a gene. Germline V gene data show CDR1 as LGHNT and CDR2 as FRNRAP. CDR3 sequence (DNA): TGTGCTAGTGGTTTGGGGCAGGGGGCGTACAATGAGCAGTTCTTC. This codes for CASGLGQGAYNEQFF. Full variable domain (rest looked up from reference TRBV12-5 and TRBJ2-1): DARVTQTPRHKVTEMGQEVTMRCQPILGHNTVFWYRQTMMQGLELLAYFRNRAPLDDSGMPKDRFSAEMPDATLATLKIQPSEPRDSAVYFCASGLGQGAYNEQFFGPGTRLTVL.

This chain links TRBV7-7 with TRBJ2-7, with 7 bases lining up with TRBD1. V trimming: 0 bases; J trimming: 0 bases; junction bases outside the gene matches: 2. Germline values: CDR1 SSHAT, CDR2 FNYEAQ (reference sequence). The CDR3 has 15 residues. The DNA of the CDR3 is TGTGCCAGCAGCTTAGCAACAGGGGACTCCTACGAGCAGTACTTC. Translation gives CASSLATGDSYEQYF.

The CDR3 DNA sequence: TGTGCCAGCAGCTTATTGGGGGGTGCCGGGGAGCTGTTTTTT. The encoded protein is CASSLLGGAGELFF. The V and J genes are TRBV7-2 and TRBJ2-2; weak D call: TRBD2 (6 bases). V was pared by 2 bases and J by 6 bases, with 10 bases between. Germline lookup yields CDR1 SGHTA and CDR2 FQGNSA. This CDR3 is built from 14 residues.

The chain is built from TRBV9 and TRBJ2-5; 8 nucleotides match TRBD2. CDR1 and CDR2 (germline): SGDLS, YYNGEE. This CDR3 contains 14 residues. J lost 5 bases, V lost 0 bases, and 3 bases had no gene match. Here the CDR3 reads CASSVGAGAETQYF. As DNA, the CDR3 is TGTGCCAGCAGCGTAGGAGCGGGGGCGGAGACCCAGTACTTC.

Here the CDR3 DNA reads TGTGCCAGCAGCCTCCGGGGTGGGGGGGGCGCCGAGCAGTACTTC. Protein sequence: CASSLRGGGGAEQYF. The chain links TRBV9 to TRBJ2-7, with D possibly being TRBD2 (7 bases). Per germline, CDR1 SGDLS and CDR2 YYNGEE. Trimming stripped 4 bases from V and 6 bases from J, with 20 bases between. The CDR3 has 15 residues. The full variable domain, with the rest looked up from reference TRBV9 and TRBJ2-7, is DSGVTQTPKHLITATGQRVTLRCSPRSGDLSVYWYQQSLDQGLQFLIQYYNGEERAKGNILERFSAQQFPDLHSELNLSSLELGDSALYFCASSLRGGGGAEQYFGPGTRLTVT.

The chain couples TRBV27 to TRBJ1-3; D not certain. Germline CDR1 is MNHEY and CDR2 is SMNVEV (reference sequence). The CDR3 runs 15 residues. V lost 5 bases and J 0 bases, leaving 11 bases between the germline ends. The CDR3, as DNA: TGTGCCAGCAGTGAGAGATTATTCTCTGGAAACACCATATATTTT. It specifies CASSERLFSGNTIYF.

The chain has TRBV6-6 and TRBJ2-2, with a weak D call TRBD2 (5 bases). V lost 2 bases and J lost 2, with 9 bases in between. Germline-derived CDR1 and CDR2 are MNHNY and SVGAGI (reference sequence). The CDR3 contains 15 residues. Here the CDR3 reads CASSYKRENTGELFF. In nucleotides, the CDR3 is TGTGCCAGCAGTTACAAGAGGGAAAACACCGGGGAGCTGTTTTTT.

The V and J genes are TRBV28 and TRBJ1-2; 7 nucleotides line up with TRBD1. CDR3 length: 13 amino acids. Germline V lookup: CDR1 MDHEN, CDR2 SYDVKM. Trimming at V came to 4 bases and at J to 4 bases, leaving 3 bases not matched to a gene. The CDR3 coding sequence is TGTGCCAGCAGTTCGGGACAGTTCTATGGCTACACCTTC. Translating it yields CASSSGQFYGYTF.

This clone is labeled as medium-sized. V and J are TRBV27 and TRBJ1-2, with D unresolved. The germline CDR1 and CDR2 sequences are MNHEY and SMNVEV (reference sequence). The CDR3 spans 13 residues. Trimming stripped 3 bases from V and 8 bases from J, with 13 bases between. CDR3 sequence reads: CASSFTLAGGYTF. As DNA, the CDR3 is TGTGCCAGCAGTTTTACTCTGGCGGGCGGCTACACCTTC.

The rearrangement links TRBV14 to TRBJ2-2; 9 nucleotides agree with TRBD1. The CDR3 extends over 17 amino acids. J lost 5 bases, V lost 4 bases, and 11 bases had no gene match. The germline V gene encodes CDR1 SGHDN and CDR2 FVKESK. The chain's CDR3 is CASSLSGTGLGTGELFF. The CDR3 DNA follows: TGTGCCAGCAGCCTGTCCGGGACAGGGTTGGGGACCGGGGAGCTGTTTTTT.

This clone was seen a few times. The chain employs TRBV28 and TRBJ2-3, with D possibly TRBD2 on 5 matching bases. V was pared by 6 bases and J by 6 bases, with 25 bases between. Germline V gene lookup returns CDR1 MDHEN and CDR2 SYDVKM. The CDR3 sequence is 17 residues long. The CDR3 sequence: CASSPPQTSPPRDTQYF. DNA of the CDR3: TGTGCCAGCAGCCCCCCCCAAACTAGTCCGCCCCGGGATACGCAGTATTTT.

This rearrangement joins TRBV9 to TRBJ2-2; D not certain. Germline loops: CDR1 SGDLS, CDR2 YYNGEE. The CDR3 is 14 residues long. V was trimmed by 0 bases and J by 3 bases, leaving 6 bases between them. The CDR3 loop is CASSVGGHTGELFF. The CDR3 region has the DNA TGTGCCAGCAGCGTAGGAGGCCACACCGGGGAGCTGTTTTTT.

This chain uses TRBV18 with TRBJ2-2; 12 positions agree with TRBD1. The CDR3 is 16 amino acids. With V trimmed by 6 bases and J by 4 bases, 6 bases remained unmatched. Germline values: CDR1 KGHSH, CDR2 LQKENI. CDR3 bases: TGTGCCAGCTCTTCCGGGACAGGGGGCCCCACCGGGGAGCTGTTTTTT. Translating gives CASSSGTGGPTGELFF.

The chain combines TRBV4-2 with TRBJ2-7, with D tentatively TRBD1 (6 bases). The CDR3 contains 14 residues. V was shortened by 0 bases and J by 3 bases, with 9 bases between the two germline ends. CDR1 LGHNA and CDR2 YNFKEQ come from the germline V gene. CDR3 sequence: CASSQDPTGYEQYF. CDR3 DNA: TGTGCCAGCAGCCAAGATCCGACAGGCTACGAGCAGTACTTC.

The chain is built from TRBV6-6 and TRBJ1-2, with TRBD1 as a possible D gene (5 bases). The CDR3 loop spans 13 amino acids. The germline V and J ends were trimmed by 0 bases and 6 bases, with 8 bases remaining between them. Germline V gene sequence: CDR1 MNHNY, CDR2 SVGAGI (reference sequence). This chain's CDR3 is CASSYSRVNGYTF. CDR3 in DNA: TGTGCCAGCAGTTACTCCAGGGTGAATGGCTACACCTTC.

The chain uses TRBV7-3 and TRBJ2-3; 11 nucleotides align to TRBD2. Germline CDR1 and CDR2: SGHTA and FQGTGA. The CDR3 has 16 amino acids. Unmatched junction bases numbered 7, after V lost 2 bases and J lost 6 bases. CDR3 protein: CASSLGLAGGEDTQYF. DNA of the CDR3: TGTGCCAGCAGCTTAGGCCTAGCGGGAGGAGAGGATACGCAGTATTTT.

The chain is built from TRBV6-7 and TRBJ2-1, with 9 bases lining up with TRBD1. TRBV6-7 falls under the ORF class, with uncertain function. The V and J ends lost 7 bases and 4 bases, in that order; junction bases with no gene match: 11. The CDR3 loop spans 16 amino acids. CDR3 sequence: CASMRSGTGLYNEQFF. As DNA, the CDR3 is TGTGCCAGCATGAGGTCCGGGACAGGGCTTTACAATGAGCAGTTCTTC.

The rearrangement uses TRBV14 and TRBJ2-5, with D possibly matching TRBD2 (5 bases). Trimming left V 1 base short and J 7 bases short, with 10 bases between. The CDR3 sequence is 13 residues long. Germline assignment: CDR1 SGHDN and CDR2 FVKESK. CDR3: CASSQVRAGTQYF. The CDR3 bases are TGTGCCAGCAGCCAAGTGAGGGCCGGGACCCAGTACTTC. Full variable domain (rest looked up from reference TRBV14 and TRBJ2-5): EAGVTQFPSHSVIEKGQTVTLRCDPISGHDNLYWYRRVMGKEIKFLLHFVKESKQDESGMPNNRFLAERTGGTYSTLKVQPAELEDSGVYFCASSQVRAGTQYFGPGTRLLVL.